The rows below give T cell receptor beta chains drawn from one sample of a study of response to subunit inactivated influenza vaccine. TCRdb re-called the RT-PCR reads with MiXCR, one entry per CDR3 protein. The table lists under 850,000 distinct CDR3 sequences, 15% to 20% of them singletons, with about a tenth in the top ten. The source material was PBMCs from blood, sampled 4 to 6 days after vaccination. The source of these receptors is a man over 45 who received an inactivated influenza vaccine. CDR3s include the opening cysteine and the closing phenylalanine or tryptophan. Fields, in order: J gene, V gene, D gene, clone size, CDR3 protein, CDR3 DNA. A D gene is named only where the DNA matches it firmly. The size of a clone is reported for some rows only, either as once, few or many, or as a class for expanded clones.

J: TRBJ2-7
V: TRBV28
D: -
size: many
CDR3: CASSLFGYEQYF
DNA: TGTGCCAGCAGCTTGTTTGGTTACGAGCAGTACTTC

J: TRBJ1-3
V: TRBV11-2
D: TRBD1
size: many
CDR3: CASSLDRTGHGNTIYF
DNA: TGTGCCAGCAGCTTAGACCGGACAGGGCATGGAAACACCATATATTTT

J: TRBJ1-2
V: TRBV12-3/TRBV12-4
D: -
size: many
CDR3: CASSLQGSYTF
DNA: TGTGCCAGCAGTTTACAGGGTAGCTACACCTTC

J: TRBJ1-1
V: TRBV20-1
D: -
size: few
CDR3: CSARVMGRGTEAFF
DNA: TGCAGTGCTAGAGTTATGGGCAGGGGAACTGAAGCTTTCTTT

J: TRBJ2-1
V: TRBV15
D: TRBD2
size: few
CDR3: CATSRDLSSGGAYNEQFF
DNA: TGTGCCACCAGCAGAGATCTCTCTAGCGGGGGGGCCTACAATGAGCAGTTCTTC

J: TRBJ1-4
V: TRBV5-1
D: TRBD1
size: few
CDR3: CASSLAPGQGEEKLFF
DNA: TGCGCCAGCAGCTTGGCCCCGGGACAGGGTGAAGAAAAACTGTTTTTT

J: TRBJ2-3
V: TRBV5-6
D: TRBD2
size: once
CDR3: CASSYYSGGAANTQYF
DNA: TGTGCCAGCAGCTACTATAGCGGGGGGGCAGCAAATACGCAGTATTTT

J: TRBJ2-2
V: TRBV7-3
D: -
size: -
CDR3: CASGQYSTGELFF
DNA: TGTGCCAGCGGGCAGTACAGCACCGGGGAGCTGTTTTTT

J: TRBJ2-7
V: TRBV20-1
D: TRBD2
size: few
CDR3: CSARHIIGLADSEQYF
DNA: TGCAGTGCTAGGCATATAATAGGACTAGCGGACTCCGAGCAGTACTTC

J: TRBJ2-1
V: TRBV28
D: -
size: few
CDR3: CASSFGAERREQFF
DNA: TGTGCCAGCAGTTTCGGGGCCGAGAGGAGAGAGCAGTTCTTC

J: TRBJ1-2
V: TRBV12-3/TRBV12-4
D: -
size: medium-sized
CDR3: CASSYKPSYGYTF
DNA: TGTGCCAGCAGTTACAAACCCAGCTATGGCTACACCTTC

J: TRBJ1-1
V: TRBV18
D: TRBD1
size: few
CDR3: CASSPWTGNEAFF
DNA: TGTGCCAGCTCACCGTGGACAGGGAATGAAGCTTTCTTT

J: TRBJ1-2
V: TRBV29-1
D: TRBD1
size: few
CDR3: CSVGQGADYGYTF
DNA: TGCAGCGTGGGACAGGGGGCCGACTATGGCTACACCTTC

J: TRBJ1-4
V: TRBV2
D: -
size: -
CDR3: CASRTDGEKLFF
DNA: TGTGCCAGCAGGACAGACGGTGAAAAACTGTTTTTT

J: TRBJ2-7
V: TRBV25-1
D: -
size: few
CDR3: CASSGQGNSYEQYF
DNA: TGTGCCAGCAGTGGCCAGGGGAACTCATACGAGCAGTACTTC

J: TRBJ2-7
V: TRBV28
D: -
size: -
CDR3: CASNTGFYEQYF
DNA: TGTGCCAGCAACACAGGATTCTACGAGCAGTACTTC

J: TRBJ2-5
V: TRBV20-1
D: TRBD2
size: few
CDR3: CSARDEERGQETQYF
DNA: TGCAGTGCTAGAGATGAGGAGCGGGGGCAAGAGACCCAGTACTTC

J: TRBJ2-7
V: TRBV10-3
D: -
size: -
CDR3: CAIRGDKSYEQYF
DNA: TGTGCCATCAGGGGGGACAAGTCCTACGAGCAGTACTTC

J: TRBJ2-3
V: TRBV29-1
D: -
size: -
CDR3: CSVGERRGTQYF
DNA: TGCAGCGTTGGGGAGCGAAGAGGAACGCAGTATTTT

J: TRBJ2-7
V: TRBV12-3/TRBV12-4
D: TRBD1
size: -
CDR3: CASSQQGASSEQYF
DNA: TGTGCCAGCAGTCAACAGGGGGCATCTAGCGAGCAGTACTTC